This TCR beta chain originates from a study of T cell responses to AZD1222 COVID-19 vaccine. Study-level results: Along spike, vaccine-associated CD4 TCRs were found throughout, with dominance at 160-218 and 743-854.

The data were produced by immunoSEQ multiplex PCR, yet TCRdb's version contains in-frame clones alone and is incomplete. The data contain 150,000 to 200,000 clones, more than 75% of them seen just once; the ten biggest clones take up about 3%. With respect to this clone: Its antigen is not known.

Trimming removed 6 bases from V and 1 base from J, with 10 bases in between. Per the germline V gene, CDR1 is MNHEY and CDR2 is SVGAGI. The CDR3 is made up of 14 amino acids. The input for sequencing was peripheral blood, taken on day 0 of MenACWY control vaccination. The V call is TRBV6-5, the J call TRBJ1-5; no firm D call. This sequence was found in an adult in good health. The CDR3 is CASSQLDSNQPQHF. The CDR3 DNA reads TGTGCCAGCAGCCAATTAGACAGCAATCAGCCCCAGCATTTT.